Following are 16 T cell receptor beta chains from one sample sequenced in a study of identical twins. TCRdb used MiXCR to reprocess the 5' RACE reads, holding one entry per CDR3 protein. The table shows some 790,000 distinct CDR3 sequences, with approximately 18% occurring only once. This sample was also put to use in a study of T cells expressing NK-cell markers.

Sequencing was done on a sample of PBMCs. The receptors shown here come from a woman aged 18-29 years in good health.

The CDR3 DNA sequence: TGTGCCAGCAGCCAGAGGGGTAGTGGTGAGCAGTTCTTC. Translated, it gives CASSQRGSGEQFF. The chain couples TRBV3-1 to TRBJ2-1, with D perhaps being TRBD1 or TRBD2 (5 bases each). From germline, CDR1 is LGHDT and CDR2 YNNKEL (reference sequence). Between the trimmed V and J ends, which lost 3 bases and 9 bases, there was a span of 12 bases. CDR3 size: 13 residues.

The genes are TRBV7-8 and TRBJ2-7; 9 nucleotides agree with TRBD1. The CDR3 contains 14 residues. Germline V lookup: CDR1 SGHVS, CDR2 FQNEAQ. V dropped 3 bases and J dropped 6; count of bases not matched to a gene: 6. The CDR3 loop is CASSFRDRDGEQYF. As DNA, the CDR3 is TGTGCCAGCAGCTTCCGGGACAGGGATGGCGAGCAGTACTTC.

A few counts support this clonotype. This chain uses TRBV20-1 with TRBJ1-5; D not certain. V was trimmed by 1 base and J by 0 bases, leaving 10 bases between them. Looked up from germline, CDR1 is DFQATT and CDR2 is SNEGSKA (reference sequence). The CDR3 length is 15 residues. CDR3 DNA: TGCAGTGCTAGAGCTTCCCCTAATAGCAATCAGCCCCAGCATTTT. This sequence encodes CSARASPNSNQPQHF.

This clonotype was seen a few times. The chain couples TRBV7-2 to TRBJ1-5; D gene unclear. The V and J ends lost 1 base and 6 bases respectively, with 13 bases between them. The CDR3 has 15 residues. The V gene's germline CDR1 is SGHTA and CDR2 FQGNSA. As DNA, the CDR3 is TGTGCCAGCAGCTTAGAGGTGGGCAGTAGTCAGCCCCAGCATTTT. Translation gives CASSLEVGSSQPQHF.

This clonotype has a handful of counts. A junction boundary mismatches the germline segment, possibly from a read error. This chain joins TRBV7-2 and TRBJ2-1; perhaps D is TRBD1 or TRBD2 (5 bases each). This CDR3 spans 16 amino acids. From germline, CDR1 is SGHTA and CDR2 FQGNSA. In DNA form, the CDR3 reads TGTGCCAGCAGCTCCAAGTCGGGTGGGGACCAGCTTGAGGAGTTCTTC. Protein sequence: CASSSKSGGDQLEEFF. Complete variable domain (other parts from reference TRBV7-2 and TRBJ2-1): GAGVSQSPSNKVTEKGKDVELRCDPISGHTALYWYRQSLGQGLEFLIYFQGNSAPDKSGLPSDRFSAERTGGSVSTLTIQRTQQEDSAVYLCASSSKSGGDQLEEFFGPGTRLTVL.

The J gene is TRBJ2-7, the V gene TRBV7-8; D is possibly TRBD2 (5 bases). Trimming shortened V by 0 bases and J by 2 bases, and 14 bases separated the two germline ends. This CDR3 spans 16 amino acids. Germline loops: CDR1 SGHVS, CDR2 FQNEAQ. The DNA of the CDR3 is TGTGCCAGCAGCTTAGCCCGAGCGGAGCCTACCTACGAGCAGTACTTC. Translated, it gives CASSLARAEPTYEQYF.

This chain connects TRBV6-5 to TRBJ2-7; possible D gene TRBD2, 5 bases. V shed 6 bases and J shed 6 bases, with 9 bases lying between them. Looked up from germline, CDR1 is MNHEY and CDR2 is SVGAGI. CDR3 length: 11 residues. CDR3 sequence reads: CASRSSGEQYF. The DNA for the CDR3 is TGTGCCAGCAGGTCCAGCGGCGAGCAGTACTTC.

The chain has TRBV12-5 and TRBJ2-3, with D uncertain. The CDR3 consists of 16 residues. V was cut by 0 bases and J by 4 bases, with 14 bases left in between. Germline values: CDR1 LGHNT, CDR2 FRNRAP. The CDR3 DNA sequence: TGTGCTAGTGGTTTGGTACTTTCGAGGATCTCAGATACGCAGTATTTT. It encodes CASGLVLSRISDTQYF.

The CDR3 is CAAGQGPGANVLTF. The CDR3 DNA reads as TGTGCCGCTGGACAGGGTCCTGGGGCCAACGTCCTGACTTTC. This chain uses TRBV7-9 with TRBJ2-6, with 8 bases matching TRBD1. Germline lookup yields CDR1 SEHNR and CDR2 FQNEAQ (reference sequence). V was pared by 11 bases and J by 2 bases, with 5 bases of the junction left unmatched. The CDR3 sequence is 14 residues long.

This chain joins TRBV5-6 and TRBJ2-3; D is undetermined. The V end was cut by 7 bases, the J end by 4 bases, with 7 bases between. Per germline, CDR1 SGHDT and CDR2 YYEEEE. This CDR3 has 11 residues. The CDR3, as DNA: TGTGCCAGCGCCGATTCAGATACGCAGTATTTT. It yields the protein CASADSDTQYF.

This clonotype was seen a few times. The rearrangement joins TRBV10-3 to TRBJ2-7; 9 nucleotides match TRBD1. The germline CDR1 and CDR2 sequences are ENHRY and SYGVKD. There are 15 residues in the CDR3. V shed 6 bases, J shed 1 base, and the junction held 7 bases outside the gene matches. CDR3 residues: CAIRGGQGSSYEQYF. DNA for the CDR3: TGTGCCATCAGGGGGGGACAGGGATCGTCCTACGAGCAGTACTTC.

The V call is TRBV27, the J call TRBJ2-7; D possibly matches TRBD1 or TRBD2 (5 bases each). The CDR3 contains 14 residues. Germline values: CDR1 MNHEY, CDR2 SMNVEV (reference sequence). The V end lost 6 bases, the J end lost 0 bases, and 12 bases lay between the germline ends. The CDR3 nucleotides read TGTGCCAGCAGACCGGGACGCCCCTCCTACGAGCAGTACTTC. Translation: CASRPGRPSYEQYF.

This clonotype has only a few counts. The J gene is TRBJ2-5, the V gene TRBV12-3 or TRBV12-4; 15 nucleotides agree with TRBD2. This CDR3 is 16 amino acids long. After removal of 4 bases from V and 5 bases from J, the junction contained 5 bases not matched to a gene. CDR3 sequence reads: CASSSRTSGGGETQYF. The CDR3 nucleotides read TGTGCCAGCAGTTCCCGGACTAGCGGGGGGGGGGAGACCCAGTACTTC.

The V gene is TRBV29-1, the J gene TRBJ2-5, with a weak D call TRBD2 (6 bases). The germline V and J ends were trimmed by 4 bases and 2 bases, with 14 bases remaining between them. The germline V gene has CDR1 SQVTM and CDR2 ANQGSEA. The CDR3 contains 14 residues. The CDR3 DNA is TGCAGCGTTGCCGGGAGCCTTAATCAAGAGACCCAGTACTTC. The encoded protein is CSVAGSLNQETQYF.

The CDR3 loop is CASSIVGMSSNEQFF. As DNA, the CDR3 is TGTGCCAGTAGTATAGTCGGGATGTCTTCCAATGAGCAGTTCTTC. The genes are TRBV19 and TRBJ2-1; weak D call: TRBD2 (5 bases). Germline CDR1 reads LNHDA; CDR2 reads SQIVND (reference sequence). Trimming cost V 1 base and J 6 bases, with 13 bases left between them. The CDR3 has 15 amino acids.

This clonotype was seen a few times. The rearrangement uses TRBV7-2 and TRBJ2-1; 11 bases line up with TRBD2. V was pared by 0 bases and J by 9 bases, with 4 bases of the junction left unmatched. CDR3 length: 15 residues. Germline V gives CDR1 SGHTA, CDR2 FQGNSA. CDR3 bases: TGTGCCAGCAGCTTAGCGCTAGCGGGAGGTGGTGAGCAGTTCTTC. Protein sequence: CASSLALAGGGEQFF.